The 11 T cell receptor beta chains below come from one sample, sequenced in a study of control samples from healthy donors and cancer patients. Assay used: immunoSEQ multiplex PCR; TCRdb lists only in-frame clones, some missing. The repertoire includes about 150,000 clones, 80% to 95% of them detected once, and 5.8% sits in the top ten. Sequencing used blood. The receptors derive from a man aged 18 to 29 in good health.

The chain has TRBV4-1 and TRBJ2-7; D gene unclear. The CDR3 has 15 amino acids. V lost 1 base to trimming and J lost 6 bases, with 16 bases between them. CDR1 and CDR2 from the germline V gene are MGHRA and YSYEKL. CDR3 DNA: TGCGCCAGCAGCCAAGTGATAGTATTTACCGCCGAGCAGTACTTC. This encodes CASSQVIVFTAEQYF.

The chain couples TRBV27 to TRBJ1-1; no clear D gene. V dropped 4 bases and J dropped 1 base, with 16 bases sitting between them. CDR3 length: 16 residues. Germline lookup yields CDR1 MNHEY and CDR2 SMNVEV (reference sequence). CDR3 sequence (DNA): TGTGCCAGCAGTTGGACCGGGAGGGCACGGAACACTGAAGCTTTCTTT. As protein: CASSWTGRARNTEAFF.

The DNA for the CDR3 is TGTGCCTGGAGTGGCCGGGGCTCTGAAGCTTTCTTT. It yields the protein CAWSGRGSEAFF. The rearrangement joins TRBV30 to TRBJ1-1; TRBD1 might be the D (5 bases). V lost 1 base, J lost 6 bases, and 9 bases lay in between. The V gene's germline CDR1 is GTSNPN and CDR2 SVGIG (reference sequence). This CDR3 is built from 12 residues.

The J gene is TRBJ2-7, the V gene TRBV19; TRBD2 matches 7 bases. Trimming cost V 5 bases and J 4 bases; bases outside gene matches: 14. This CDR3 contains 16 residues. The V gene's germline CDR1 is LNHDA and CDR2 SQIVND (reference sequence). DNA of the CDR3: TGTGCCAGTAGTCCACCGGGCGGGGAGGGTTCATACGAGCAGTACTTC. Its translation: CASSPPGGEGSYEQYF. Variable domain in full (rest from reference TRBV19 and TRBJ2-7): DGGITQSPKYLFRKEGQNVTLSCEQNLNHDAMYWYRQDPGQGLRLIYYSQIVNDFQKGDIAEGYSVSREKKESFPLTVTSAQKNPTAFYLCASSPPGGEGSYEQYFGPGTRLTVT.

The chain couples TRBV4-3 to TRBJ1-3, with D uncertain. Trimming took off 0 bases at V and 3 bases at J, with 9 bases between the two ends. The CDR3 covers 15 residues. CDR1 LGHNA and CDR2 YSLEER come from the germline V gene. The CDR3 sequence is CASSQDSGSGNTIYF. In DNA form, the CDR3 reads TGCGCCAGCAGCCAAGATTCCGGGAGTGGAAACACCATATATTTT.

The chain carries TRBV15 and TRBJ2-5; D remains unclear. Germline-derived CDR1 and CDR2 are LNHNV and YYDKDF (reference sequence). The CDR3 length is 14 residues. Trimming left V 5 bases short and J 4 bases short, with 14 bases between. The CDR3: CATSEPPARETQYF. CDR3 nucleotide sequence: TGTGCCACCAGCGAGCCACCAGCCCGAGAGACCCAGTACTTC.

The V call is TRBV28, the J call TRBJ1-2; 7 bases align to TRBD1. This CDR3 comprises 14 residues. V lost 2 bases to trimming and J lost 8 bases; unmatched junction nucleotides: 8. CDR1 is MDHEN, CDR2 SYDVKM, per germline. CDR3 DNA sequence: TGTGCCAGCAGTTTAATAGCCAGGGGGGGCGGCTACACCTTC. Its protein is CASSLIARGGGYTF.

This clone was seen just once. The CDR3 bases are TGTGCCAGCAGCTTTTCAGGTGCCCCCAATCAGCCCCAGCATTTT. Amino acid sequence: CASSFSGAPNQPQHF. The rearrangement links TRBV7-9 to TRBJ1-5, with D uncertain. The V and J ends lost 3 bases and 3 bases respectively, with 12 bases between them. CDR1 is SEHNR and CDR2 is FQNEAQ in the germline V gene (reference sequence). The CDR3 spans 15 residues.

The chain links TRBV5-1 to TRBJ2-7; 8 nucleotides align to TRBD1. V shed 4 bases, J shed 2 bases, and the junction held 11 bases outside the gene matches. Looked up from germline, CDR1 is SGHRS and CDR2 is YFSETQ. The length of the CDR3 is 16 residues. CDR3 DNA: TGCGCCAGCAGCCCGAAAGGGACAGGAGCCACCTACGAGCAGTACTTC. Amino acid sequence: CASSPKGTGATYEQYF.

The chain is built from TRBV24-1 and TRBJ2-1; TRBD1 matches at 7 bases. This CDR3 has 16 residues. With 4 bases clipped from V and 2 bases from J, the junction kept 7 bases outside the gene matches. The germline gives CDR1 KGHDR, CDR2 SFDVKD. DNA for the CDR3: TGTGCCACCAGTGACGGGACAGCTAAAACCTACAATGAGCAGTTCTTC. Translated, it gives CATSDGTAKTYNEQFF.

J is TRBJ1-2 and V is TRBV25-1, with D unresolved. V was clipped by 5 bases and J by 7 bases, with 14 bases between them. The CDR3 loop spans 13 amino acids. Per germline, CDR1 MGHDK and CDR2 SYGVNS. The CDR3 nucleotides read TGTGCCAGCAGTAAAACCCAACGAGGTGGCTACACCTTC. Translating it yields CASSKTQRGGYTF.